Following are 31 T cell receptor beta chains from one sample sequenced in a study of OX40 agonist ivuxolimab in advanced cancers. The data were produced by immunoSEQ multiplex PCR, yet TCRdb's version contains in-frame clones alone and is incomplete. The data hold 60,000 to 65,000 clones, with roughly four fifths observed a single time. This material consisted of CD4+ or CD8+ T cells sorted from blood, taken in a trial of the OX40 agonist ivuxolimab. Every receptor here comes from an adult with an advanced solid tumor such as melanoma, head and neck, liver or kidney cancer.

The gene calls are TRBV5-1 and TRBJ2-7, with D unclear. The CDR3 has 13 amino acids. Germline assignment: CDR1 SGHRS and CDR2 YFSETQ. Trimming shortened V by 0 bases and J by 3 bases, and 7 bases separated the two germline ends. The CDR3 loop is CASSLALDYEQYF. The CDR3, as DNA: TGCGCCAGCAGCTTGGCTCTGGACTACGAGCAGTACTTC. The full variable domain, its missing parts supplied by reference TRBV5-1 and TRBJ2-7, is KAGVTQTPRYLIKTRGQQVTLSCSPISGHRSVSWYQQTPGQGLQFLFEYFSETQRNKGNFPGRFSGRQFSNSRSEMNVSTLELGDSALYLCASSLALDYEQYFGPGTRLTVT.

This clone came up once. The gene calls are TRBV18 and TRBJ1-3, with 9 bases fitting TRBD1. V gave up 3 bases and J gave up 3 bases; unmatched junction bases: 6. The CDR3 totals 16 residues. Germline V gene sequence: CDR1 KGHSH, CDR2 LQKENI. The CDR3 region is CASSPPGTGNGNTIYF. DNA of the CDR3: TGTGCCAGCTCACCGCCCGGGACAGGGAATGGAAACACCATATATTTT.

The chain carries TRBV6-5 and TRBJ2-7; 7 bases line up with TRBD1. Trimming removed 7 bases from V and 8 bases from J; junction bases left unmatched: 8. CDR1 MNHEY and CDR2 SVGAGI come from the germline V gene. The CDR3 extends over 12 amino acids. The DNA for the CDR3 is TGTGCCAGCAAGGGGACAGCCGGGAAGCAGTACTTC. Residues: CASKGTAGKQYF.

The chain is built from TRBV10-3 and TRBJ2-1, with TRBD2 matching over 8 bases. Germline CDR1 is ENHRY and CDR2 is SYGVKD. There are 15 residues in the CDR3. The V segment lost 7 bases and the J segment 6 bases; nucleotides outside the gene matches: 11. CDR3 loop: CAITSGTSDPNEQFF. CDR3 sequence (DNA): TGTGCCATCACCTCCGGGACTAGTGATCCCAATGAGCAGTTCTTC.

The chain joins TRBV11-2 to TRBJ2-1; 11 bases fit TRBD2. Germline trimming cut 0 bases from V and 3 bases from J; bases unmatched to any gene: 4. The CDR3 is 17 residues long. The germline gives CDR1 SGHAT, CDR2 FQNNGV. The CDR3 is CASSLEIAGGLYNEQFF. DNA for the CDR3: TGTGCCAGCAGCTTAGAGATAGCGGGGGGGCTCTACAATGAGCAGTTCTTC.

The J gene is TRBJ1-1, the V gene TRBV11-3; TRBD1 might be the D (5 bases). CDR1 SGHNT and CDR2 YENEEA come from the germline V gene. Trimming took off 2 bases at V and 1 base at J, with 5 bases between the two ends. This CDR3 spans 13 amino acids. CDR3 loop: CASSLQGNTEAFF. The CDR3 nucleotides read TGTGCCAGCAGCTTACAGGGGAACACTGAAGCTTTCTTT.

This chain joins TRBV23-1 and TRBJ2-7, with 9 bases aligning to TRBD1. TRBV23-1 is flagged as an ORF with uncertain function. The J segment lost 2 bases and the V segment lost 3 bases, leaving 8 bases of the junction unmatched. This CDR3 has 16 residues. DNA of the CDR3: TGCGCCAGCAGTCACCCGGGACAGGGAGTGGCCTACGAGCAGTACTTC. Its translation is CASSHPGQGVAYEQYF.

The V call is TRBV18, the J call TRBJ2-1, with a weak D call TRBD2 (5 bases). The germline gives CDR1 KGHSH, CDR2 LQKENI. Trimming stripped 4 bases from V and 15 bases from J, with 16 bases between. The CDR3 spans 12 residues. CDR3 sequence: CASSHTQGLGFF. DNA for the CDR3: TGTGCCAGCTCACACACACAAGGACTTGGGTTCTTC.

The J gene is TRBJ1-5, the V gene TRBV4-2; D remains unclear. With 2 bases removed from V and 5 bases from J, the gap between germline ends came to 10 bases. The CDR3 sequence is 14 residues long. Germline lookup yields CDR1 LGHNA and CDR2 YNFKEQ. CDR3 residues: CASSQSGSYQPQHF. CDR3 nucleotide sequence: TGTGCCAGCAGCCAAAGCGGGTCCTATCAGCCCCAGCATTTT.

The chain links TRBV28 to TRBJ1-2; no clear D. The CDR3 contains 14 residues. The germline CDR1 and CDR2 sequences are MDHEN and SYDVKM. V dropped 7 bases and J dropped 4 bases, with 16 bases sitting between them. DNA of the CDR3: TGTGCCAGCACCTTCCCGGGAGGGCTCTATGGCTACACCTTC. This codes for CASTFPGGLYGYTF.

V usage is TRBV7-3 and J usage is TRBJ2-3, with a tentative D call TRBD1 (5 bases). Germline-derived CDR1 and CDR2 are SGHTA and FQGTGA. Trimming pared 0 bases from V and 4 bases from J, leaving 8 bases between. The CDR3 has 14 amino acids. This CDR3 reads CASSLTRGADTQYF. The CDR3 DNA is TGTGCCAGCAGCTTAACAAGGGGTGCAGATACGCAGTATTTT.

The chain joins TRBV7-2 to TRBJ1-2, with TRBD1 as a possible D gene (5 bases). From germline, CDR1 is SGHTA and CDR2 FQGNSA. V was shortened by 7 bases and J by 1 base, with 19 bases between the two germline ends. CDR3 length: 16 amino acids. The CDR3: CASNERGSSHNYGYTF. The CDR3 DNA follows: TGTGCCAGCAACGAAAGGGGCAGCTCTCATAACTATGGCTACACCTTC.

The DNA for the CDR3 is TGTGCCAGCAGTTCCCGGACAGTGGGGAACACTGAAGCTTTCTTT. Translation: CASSSRTVGNTEAFF. The chain is built from TRBV27 and TRBJ1-1; tentatively, D is TRBD1 (6 bases). The CDR3 sequence is 15 residues long. Germline V CDR1 and CDR2: MNHEY, SMNVEV (reference sequence). Trimming left V 4 bases short and J 1 base short, with 13 bases between.

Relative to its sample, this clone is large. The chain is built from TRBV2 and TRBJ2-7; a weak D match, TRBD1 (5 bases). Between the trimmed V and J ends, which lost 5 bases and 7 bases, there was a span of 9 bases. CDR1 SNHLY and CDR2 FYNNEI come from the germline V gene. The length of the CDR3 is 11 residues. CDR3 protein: CASSLAGEQYF. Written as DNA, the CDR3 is TGTGCCAGCAGTTTAGCAGGGGAGCAGTACTTC.

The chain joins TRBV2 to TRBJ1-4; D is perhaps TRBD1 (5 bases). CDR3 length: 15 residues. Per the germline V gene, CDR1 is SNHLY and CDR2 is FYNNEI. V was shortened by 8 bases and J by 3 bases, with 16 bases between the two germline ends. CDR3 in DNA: TGTGCCAGCTTGTACAGCCGGGACCCTAATGAAAAACTGTTTTTT. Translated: CASLYSRDPNEKLFF.

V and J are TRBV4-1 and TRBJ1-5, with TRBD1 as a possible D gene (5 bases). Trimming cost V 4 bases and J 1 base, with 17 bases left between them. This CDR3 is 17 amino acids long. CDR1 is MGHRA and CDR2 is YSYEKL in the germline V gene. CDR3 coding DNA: TGCGCCAGCAGCCCGGTTTCGGGGGGGATAAGCAATCAGCCCCAGCATTTT. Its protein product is CASSPVSGGISNQPQHF.

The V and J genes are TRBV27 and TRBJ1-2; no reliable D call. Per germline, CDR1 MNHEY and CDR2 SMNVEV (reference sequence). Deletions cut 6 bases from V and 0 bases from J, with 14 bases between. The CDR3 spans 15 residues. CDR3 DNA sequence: TGTGCCAGCAGAGGAACGGCCTTAGCTAACTATGGCTACACCTTC. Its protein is CASRGTALANYGYTF.

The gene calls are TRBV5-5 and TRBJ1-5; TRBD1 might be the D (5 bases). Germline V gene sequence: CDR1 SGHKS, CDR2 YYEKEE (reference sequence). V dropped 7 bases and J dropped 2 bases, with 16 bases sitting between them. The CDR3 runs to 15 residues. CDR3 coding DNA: TGTGCCAGCGCCCCAGGGCCTAAGGGCAATCAGCCCCAGCATTTT. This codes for CASAPGPKGNQPQHF.

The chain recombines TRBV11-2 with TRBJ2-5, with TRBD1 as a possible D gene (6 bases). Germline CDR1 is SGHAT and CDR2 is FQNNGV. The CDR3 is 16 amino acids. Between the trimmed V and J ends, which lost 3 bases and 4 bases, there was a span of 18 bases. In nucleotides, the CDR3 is TGTGCCAGCAGCTTTGGCGCAGGGGCTCAGCGAGAGACCCAGTACTTC. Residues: CASSFGAGAQRETQYF.

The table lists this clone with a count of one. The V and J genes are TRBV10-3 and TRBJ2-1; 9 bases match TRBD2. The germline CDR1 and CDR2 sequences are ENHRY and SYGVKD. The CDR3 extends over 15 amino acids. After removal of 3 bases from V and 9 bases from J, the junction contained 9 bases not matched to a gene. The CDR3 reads CAISDKVAGDSEQFF. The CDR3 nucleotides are TGTGCCATCAGTGACAAAGTAGCGGGGGACAGTGAGCAGTTCTTC.

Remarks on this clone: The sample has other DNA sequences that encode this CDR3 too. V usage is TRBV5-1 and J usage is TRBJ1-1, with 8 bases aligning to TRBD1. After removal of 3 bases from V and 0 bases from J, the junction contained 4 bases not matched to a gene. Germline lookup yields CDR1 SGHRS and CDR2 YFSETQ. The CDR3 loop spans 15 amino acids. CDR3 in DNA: TGCGCCAGCAGCTGGGGACAGGCAGTGAACACTGAAGCTTTCTTT. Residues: CASSWGQAVNTEAFF.

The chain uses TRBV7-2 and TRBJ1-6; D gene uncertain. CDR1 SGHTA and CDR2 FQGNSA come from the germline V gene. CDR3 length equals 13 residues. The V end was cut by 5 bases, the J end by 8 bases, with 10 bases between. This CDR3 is CASSPALDSPLHF. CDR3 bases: TGTGCCAGCAGCCCGGCTCTTGATTCACCCCTCCACTTT.

The CDR3 spells CAWSGHSGEKLFF. The CDR3 nucleotides read TGTGCCTGGAGTGGGCACTCGGGAGAAAAACTGTTTTTT. J is TRBJ1-4 and V is TRBV30; D is undetermined. CDR1 and CDR2 (germline): GTSNPN, SVGIG (reference sequence). V was shortened by 1 base and J by 8 bases, with 11 bases between the two germline ends. The CDR3 runs 13 residues.

CDR3 in DNA: TGTGCCAGCAGCAAAGGGACAGGGCACTCCTACAATGAGCAGTTCTTC. Translation: CASSKGTGHSYNEQFF. This chain uses TRBV21-1 with TRBJ2-1; TRBD1 is taken as the D call from the table, unchecked against the DNA. TRBV21-1 is a known pseudogene. The CDR3 contains 16 residues.

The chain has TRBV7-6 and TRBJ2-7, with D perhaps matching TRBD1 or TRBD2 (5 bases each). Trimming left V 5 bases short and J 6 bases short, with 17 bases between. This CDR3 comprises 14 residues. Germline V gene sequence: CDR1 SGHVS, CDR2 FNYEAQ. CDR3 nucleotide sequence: TGTGCCAGCAGCCCCCTATGGGGGAAAATCGAGCAGTACTTC. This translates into CASSPLWGKIEQYF.

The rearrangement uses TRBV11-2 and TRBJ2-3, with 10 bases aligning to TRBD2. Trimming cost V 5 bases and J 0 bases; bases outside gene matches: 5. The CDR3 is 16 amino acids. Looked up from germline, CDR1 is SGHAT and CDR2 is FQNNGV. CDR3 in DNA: TGTGCCAGCAGCCTACGGACTAGCGGTAGCACAGATACGCAGTATTTT. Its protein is CASSLRTSGSTDTQYF.

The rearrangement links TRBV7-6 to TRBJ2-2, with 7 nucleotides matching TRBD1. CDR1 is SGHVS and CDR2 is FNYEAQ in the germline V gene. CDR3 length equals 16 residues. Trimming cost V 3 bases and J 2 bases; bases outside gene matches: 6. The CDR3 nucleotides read TGTGCCAGCAGCTTCTGGGACAGCTATAACACCGGGGAGCTGTTTTTT. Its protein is CASSFWDSYNTGELFF.

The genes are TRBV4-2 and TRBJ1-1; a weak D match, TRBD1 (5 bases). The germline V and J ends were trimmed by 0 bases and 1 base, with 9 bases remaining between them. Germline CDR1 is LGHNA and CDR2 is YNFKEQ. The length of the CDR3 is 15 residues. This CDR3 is CASSQDGDENTEAFF. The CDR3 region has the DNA TGTGCCAGCAGCCAAGATGGGGACGAGAACACTGAAGCTTTCTTT.

This CDR3 reads CASSPQGTGGSYEQYF. The CDR3 region has the DNA TGTGCCAGCTCACCACAAGGGACAGGGGGATCCTACGAGCAGTACTTC. The chain is built from TRBV18 and TRBJ2-7; 11 positions match TRBD1. CDR1 is KGHSH and CDR2 is LQKENI in the germline V gene. With 1 base clipped from V and 1 base from J, the junction kept 3 bases outside the gene matches. CDR3 length: 16 amino acids. The full variable domain, its missing parts supplied by reference TRBV18 and TRBJ2-7, is NAGVMQNPRHLVRRRGQEARLRCSPMKGHSHVYWYRQLPEEGLKFMVYLQKENIIDESGMPKERFSAEFPKEGPSILRIQQVVRGDSAAYFCASSPQGTGGSYEQYFGPGTRLTVT.

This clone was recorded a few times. Here the CDR3 DNA reads TGTGCCAGCAGCGACCTGCAGGGGGCTATTGACGAGCAGTACTTC. Translation: CASSDLQGAIDEQYF. This chain links TRBV4-2 with TRBJ2-7, with 8 nucleotides matching TRBD1. J lost 5 bases, V lost 5 bases, and 11 bases had no gene match. CDR3 length equals 15 residues. CDR1 LGHNA and CDR2 YNFKEQ come from the germline V gene.

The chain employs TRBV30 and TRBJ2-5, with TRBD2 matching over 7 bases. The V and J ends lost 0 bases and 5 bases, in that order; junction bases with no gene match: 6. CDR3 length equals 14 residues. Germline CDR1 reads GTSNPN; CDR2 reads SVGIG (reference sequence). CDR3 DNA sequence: TGTGCCTGGAGTGTACTGCTAGCGGAGGAGACCCAGTACTTC. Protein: CAWSVLLAEETQYF.